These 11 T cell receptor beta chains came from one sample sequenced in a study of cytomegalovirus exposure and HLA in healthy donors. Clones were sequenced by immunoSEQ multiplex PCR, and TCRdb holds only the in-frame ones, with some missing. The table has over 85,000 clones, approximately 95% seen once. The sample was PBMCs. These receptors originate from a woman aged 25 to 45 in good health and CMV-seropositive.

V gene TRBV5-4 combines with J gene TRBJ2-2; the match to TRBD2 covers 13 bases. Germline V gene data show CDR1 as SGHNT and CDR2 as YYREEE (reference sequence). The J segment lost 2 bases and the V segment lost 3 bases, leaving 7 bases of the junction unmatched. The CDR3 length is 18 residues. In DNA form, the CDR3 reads TGTGCCAGCAGCTATTCGGGACTAGCGGGGCCTAACACCGGGGAGCTGTTTTTT. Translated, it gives CASSYSGLAGPNTGELFF.

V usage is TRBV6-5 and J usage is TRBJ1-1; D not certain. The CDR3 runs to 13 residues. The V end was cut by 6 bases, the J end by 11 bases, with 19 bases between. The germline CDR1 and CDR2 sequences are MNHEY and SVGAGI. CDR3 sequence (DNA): TGTGCCAGCAGCCAACTCCAGCGCATCGGGGCTTTCTTT. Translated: CASSQLQRIGAFF.

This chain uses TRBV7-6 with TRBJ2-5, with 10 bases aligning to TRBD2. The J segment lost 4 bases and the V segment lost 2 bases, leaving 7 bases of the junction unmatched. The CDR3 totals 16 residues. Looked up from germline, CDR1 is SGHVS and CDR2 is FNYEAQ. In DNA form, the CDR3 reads TGTGCCAGCAGCTTAAGCGGGAGGGCCGGTTTAGAGACCCAGTACTTC. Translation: CASSLSGRAGLETQYF.

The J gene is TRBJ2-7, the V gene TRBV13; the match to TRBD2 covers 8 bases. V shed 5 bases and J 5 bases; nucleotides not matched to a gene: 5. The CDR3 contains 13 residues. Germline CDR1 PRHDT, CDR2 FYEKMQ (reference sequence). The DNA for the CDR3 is TGTGCCAGCAGCAGCGGGAGTGGCAACGAGCAGTACTTC. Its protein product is CASSSGSGNEQYF.

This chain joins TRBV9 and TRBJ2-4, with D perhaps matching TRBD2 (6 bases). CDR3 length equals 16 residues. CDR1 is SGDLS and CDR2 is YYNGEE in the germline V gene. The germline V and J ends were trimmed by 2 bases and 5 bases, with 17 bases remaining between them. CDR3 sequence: CASSVGGSVGENIQYF. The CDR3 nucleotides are TGTGCCAGCAGCGTCGGGGGAAGCGTTGGGGAAAACATTCAGTACTTC.

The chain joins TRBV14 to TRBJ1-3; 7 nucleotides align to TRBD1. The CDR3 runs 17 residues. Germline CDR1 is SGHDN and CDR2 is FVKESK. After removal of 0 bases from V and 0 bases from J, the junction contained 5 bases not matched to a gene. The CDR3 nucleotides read TGTGCCAGCAGCCAAGAGGAGGGGGCCCTCTCTGGAAACACCATATATTTT. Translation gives CASSQEEGALSGNTIYF. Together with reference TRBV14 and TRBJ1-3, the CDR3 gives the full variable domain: EAGVTQFPSHSVIEKGQTVTLRCDPISGHDNLYWYRRVMGKEIKFLLHFVKESKQDESGMPNNRFLAERTGGTYSTLKVQPAELEDSGVYFCASSQEEGALSGNTIYFGEGSWLTVV.

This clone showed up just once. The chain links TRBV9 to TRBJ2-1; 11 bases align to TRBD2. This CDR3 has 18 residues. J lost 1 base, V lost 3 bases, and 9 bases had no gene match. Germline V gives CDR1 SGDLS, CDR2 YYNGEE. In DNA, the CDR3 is TGTGCCAGCAGCGAAACGATAGCGGGAGGGCCTTCCTACAATGAGCAGTTCTTC. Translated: CASSETIAGGPSYNEQFF.

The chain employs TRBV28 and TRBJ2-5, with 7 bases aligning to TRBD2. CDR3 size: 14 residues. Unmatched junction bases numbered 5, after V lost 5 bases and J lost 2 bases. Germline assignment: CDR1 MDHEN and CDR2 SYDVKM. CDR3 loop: CASSPGTIQETQYF. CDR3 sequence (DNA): TGTGCCAGCAGTCCCGGGACTATACAAGAGACCCAGTACTTC.

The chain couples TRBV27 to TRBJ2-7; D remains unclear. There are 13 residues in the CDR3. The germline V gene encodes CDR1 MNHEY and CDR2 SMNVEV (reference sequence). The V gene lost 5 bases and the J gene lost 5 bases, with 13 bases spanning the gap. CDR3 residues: CASSPNIRNEQYF. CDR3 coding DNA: TGTGCCAGCAGTCCAAACATCCGAAACGAGCAGTACTTC.

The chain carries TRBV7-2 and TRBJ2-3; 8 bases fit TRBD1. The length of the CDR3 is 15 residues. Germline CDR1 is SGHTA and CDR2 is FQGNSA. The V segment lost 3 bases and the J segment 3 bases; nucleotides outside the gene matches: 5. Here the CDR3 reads CASSFGQGRTDTQYF. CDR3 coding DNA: TGTGCCAGCAGCTTCGGACAGGGTAGGACAGATACGCAGTATTTT. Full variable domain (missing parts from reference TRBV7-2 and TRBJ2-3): GAGVSQSPSNKVTEKGKDVELRCDPISGHTALYWYRQSLGQGLEFLIYFQGNSAPDKSGLPSDRFSAERTGGSVSTLTIQRTQQEDSAVYLCASSFGQGRTDTQYFGPGTRLTVL.

CDR3 loop: CASSFITDTQYF. The CDR3 DNA reads TGCGCCAGCAGCTTTATCACAGATACGCAGTATTTT. The V and J genes are TRBV5-1 and TRBJ2-3; D gene uncertain. V lost 2 bases to trimming and J lost 2 bases, with 3 bases between them. This CDR3 is built from 12 residues. The germline CDR1 and CDR2 sequences are SGHRS and YFSETQ.